These 20 T cell receptor beta chains share one sample of origin, sequenced in a study of cytomegalovirus exposure and HLA in healthy donors. Primers included in the PCR were 60 Vbeta and 13 Jbeta primers. Measured with immunoSEQ multiplex PCR; TCRdb has only the in-frame clones, and not every one. The table has around 120,000 clones, around three quarters seen once. The specimen was PBMCs. Source of these receptors: a man between 18 and 35 years old in good health and CMV-seronegative.

The V call is TRBV18, the J call TRBJ1-3, with 8 positions matching TRBD1. Germline lookup yields CDR1 KGHSH and CDR2 LQKENI. The CDR3 sequence is 16 residues long. The J segment lost 4 bases and the V segment lost 4 bases, leaving 9 bases of the junction unmatched. CDR3 bases: TGTGCCAGCTCACTCCCGCGGACAGGGTTCGGAAACACCATATATTTT. Its translation is CASSLPRTGFGNTIYF. The variable domain in full, with the rest retrieved from reference TRBV18 and TRBJ1-3, is NAGVMQNPRHLVRRRGQEARLRCSPMKGHSHVYWYRQLPEEGLKFMVYLQKENIIDESGMPKERFSAEFPKEGPSILRIQQVVRGDSAAYFCASSLPRTGFGNTIYFGEGSWLTVV.

This chain joins TRBV9 and TRBJ2-1; no definite D call. There are 17 residues in the CDR3. Germline-derived CDR1 and CDR2 are SGDLS and YYNGEE. The V gene lost 1 base and the J gene lost 3 bases, with 17 bases spanning the gap. CDR3 sequence (DNA): TGTGCCAGCAGCGTAACCGGAGACGGGTGGGTCTACAATGAGCAGTTCTTC. It is translated as CASSVTGDGWVYNEQFF.

This clone occurred once. The genes are TRBV27 and TRBJ2-1; possibly TRBD2 for D (6 bases). CDR3 length: 15 amino acids. Trimming cost V 0 bases and J 7 bases, with 13 bases left between them. CDR1 is MNHEY and CDR2 is SMNVEV in the germline V gene (reference sequence). CDR3 protein: CASSLSRLEGNEQFF. The DNA of the CDR3 is TGTGCCAGCAGTTTATCTCGACTAGAGGGTAATGAGCAGTTCTTC.

The chain has TRBV28 and TRBJ2-5, with 7 positions matching TRBD2. The CDR3 is made up of 14 amino acids. Germline CDR1 is MDHEN and CDR2 is SYDVKM. The junction had 7 bases not matched to a gene; V was cut back by 2 bases and J by 7 bases. The CDR3 loop reads CASSLKSTGGTQYF. CDR3 sequence (DNA): TGTGCCAGCAGTTTAAAATCCACGGGGGGGACCCAGTACTTC.

The chain carries TRBV5-4 and TRBJ1-4, with TRBD1 as a possible D gene (6 bases). The germline gives CDR1 SGHNT, CDR2 YYREEE (reference sequence). This CDR3 region has 15 residues. V shed 4 bases and J shed 2 bases, with 12 bases lying between them. DNA of the CDR3: TGTGCCAGCAGCCTCCCCGGACAGACTAATGAAAAACTGTTTTTT. Amino acid sequence: CASSLPGQTNEKLFF.

This chain links TRBV6-5 with TRBJ2-3, with 9 nucleotides matching TRBD1. Germline-derived CDR1 and CDR2 are MNHEY and SVGAGI. With V trimmed by 1 base and J by 4 bases, 6 bases remained unmatched. The CDR3 loop spans 16 amino acids. CDR3 DNA: TGTGCCAGCAGTTACTGGACAGGGGAGATAGCAGATACGCAGTATTTT. The encoded protein is CASSYWTGEIADTQYF.

V and J are TRBV13 and TRBJ2-2, with 7 bases identical to TRBD1. V lost 3 bases, J lost 3 bases, and 16 bases stayed unmatched. The CDR3 is 19 residues long. Germline values: CDR1 PRHDT, CDR2 FYEKMQ (reference sequence). The CDR3 spells CASSFSATGQGFHTGELFF. The CDR3 coding sequence is TGTGCCAGCAGCTTTTCCGCGACAGGGCAAGGGTTCCACACCGGGGAGCTGTTTTTT.

This clone is a singleton in its sample. This chain connects TRBV9 to TRBJ1-3, with D uncertain. The CDR3 totals 14 residues. The germline gives CDR1 SGDLS, CDR2 YYNGEE. The V end was cut by 0 bases, the J end by 3 bases, with 7 bases between. DNA of the CDR3: TGTGCCAGCAGCGTAGGGGCCCATGGAAACACCATATATTTT. Translated: CASSVGAHGNTIYF.

The V and J genes are TRBV7-2 and TRBJ1-5; 7 bases align to TRBD1. From germline, CDR1 is SGHTA and CDR2 FQGNSA. This CDR3 is 14 amino acids long. Germline trimming cut 5 bases from V and 4 bases from J; bases unmatched to any gene: 5. The CDR3 coding sequence is TGTGCCAGCAGCCCGGACAGGCCGAATCAGCCCCAGCATTTT. It is translated as CASSPDRPNQPQHF.

The V gene is TRBV9, the J gene TRBJ2-2, with 8 bases identical to TRBD2. CDR3 size: 21 residues. Germline CDR1 and CDR2: SGDLS and YYNGEE. V lost 1 base and J lost 3; bases outside the gene matches: 20. The CDR3 sequence is CASSVYTPGLVIFWDTGELFF. The CDR3 nucleotides read TGTGCCAGCAGCGTATATACTCCGGGACTAGTGATCTTTTGGGACACCGGGGAGCTGTTTTTT.

The rearrangement links TRBV5-1 to TRBJ2-5; D is uncertain. Between the trimmed V and J ends, which lost 7 bases and 5 bases, there was a span of 9 bases. Germline assignment: CDR1 SGHRS and CDR2 YFSETQ. This CDR3 is built from 11 residues. The CDR3 DNA sequence: TGCGCCAGCGCCGACTGGGAGACCCAGTACTTC. This codes for CASADWETQYF.

This clone was counted a few times. The chain recombines TRBV10-1 with TRBJ2-1, with D hard to call. Deletions cut 3 bases from V and 4 bases from J, with 7 bases between. The germline V gene encodes CDR1 WNHNN and CDR2 SYGVQD (reference sequence). This CDR3 is 13 amino acids long. The CDR3 bases are TGCGCCAGCAGTGATGGCCGTTACAATGAGCAGTTCTTC. Translated, it gives CASSDGRYNEQFF.

This chain uses TRBV28 with TRBJ2-6, with TRBD2 identical over 7 bases. This CDR3 is 16 amino acids long. V was pared by 2 bases and J by 2 bases, with 3 bases of the junction left unmatched. Germline values: CDR1 MDHEN, CDR2 SYDVKM. CDR3 loop: CASSLLTSAGANVLTF. In DNA form, the CDR3 reads TGTGCCAGCAGTTTACTCACTAGCGCTGGGGCCAACGTCCTGACTTTC.

The chain couples TRBV13 to TRBJ2-5, with a possible D match to TRBD2 (7 bases). Near its end, the DNA agrees better with TRBJ2-7, so the J call may be wrong. The CDR3 totals 14 residues. Looked up from germline, CDR1 is PRHDT and CDR2 is FYEKMQ (reference sequence). The CDR3: CASSLGGAPYEQYF. The CDR3 region has the DNA TGTGCCAGCAGCCTTGGGGGGGCCCCCTACGAGCAGTACTTC.

This rearrangement joins TRBV7-8 to TRBJ1-1; D gene ambiguous. CDR1 SGHVS and CDR2 FQNEAQ come from the germline V gene. This CDR3 contains 14 residues. The germline V and J ends were trimmed by 3 bases and 5 bases, with 13 bases remaining between them. CDR3 sequence reads: CASSFTSRQTEAFF. CDR3 coding DNA: TGTGCCAGCAGCTTCACCTCGAGGCAGACTGAAGCTTTCTTT.

This clone has just a few counts. DNA for the CDR3: TGTGCCAGCAGCTTAGCGATAGCTAGGCAGAATGAAAAACTGTTTTTT. This gives the protein CASSLAIARQNEKLFF. The gene calls are TRBV7-6 and TRBJ1-4; D gene ambiguous. Germline V lookup: CDR1 SGHVS, CDR2 FNYEAQ. The CDR3 consists of 16 residues. V was cut by 0 bases and J by 5 bases, with 13 bases left in between.

The V call is TRBV7-2, the J call TRBJ1-4; 9 bases agree with TRBD1. This CDR3 region has 14 residues. V shed 5 bases and J 9 bases; nucleotides not matched to a gene: 7. CDR1 SGHTA and CDR2 FQGNSA come from the germline V gene. CDR3 loop: CASSVPGQGKKLFF. The CDR3 nucleotides read TGTGCCAGCAGCGTACCGGGACAGGGAAAAAAACTGTTTTTT.

The chain joins TRBV11-2 to TRBJ2-1; TRBD2 matches at 8 bases. The CDR3 is 15 residues long. V lost 3 bases to trimming and J lost 4 bases; unmatched junction nucleotides: 5. Looked up from germline, CDR1 is SGHAT and CDR2 is FQNNGV. The CDR3: CASSFVGRAYNEQFF. DNA for the CDR3: TGTGCCAGCAGCTTCGTCGGGAGGGCGTACAATGAGCAGTTCTTC.

The V call is TRBV11-2, the J call TRBJ1-6; no firm D call. Germline CDR1 reads SGHAT; CDR2 reads FQNNGV. The length of the CDR3 is 14 residues. Trimming cost V 3 bases and J 5 bases, with 8 bases left between them. The CDR3 here is CASSFAVNNSPLHF. The CDR3 DNA sequence: TGTGCCAGCAGCTTTGCAGTTAATAATTCACCCCTCCACTTT.

The CDR3 region has the DNA TGTGCCAGCAGCCAGACTAGCGGGAAAAGTGCAGATACGCAGTATTTT. Amino acids: CASSQTSGKSADTQYF. This sequence joins TRBV9 and TRBJ2-3; 11 nucleotides line up with TRBD2. The CDR3 covers 16 residues. Looked up from germline, CDR1 is SGDLS and CDR2 is YYNGEE. Losses at the gene ends were 4 bases for V and 4 bases for J; bases not matched to a gene: 8.